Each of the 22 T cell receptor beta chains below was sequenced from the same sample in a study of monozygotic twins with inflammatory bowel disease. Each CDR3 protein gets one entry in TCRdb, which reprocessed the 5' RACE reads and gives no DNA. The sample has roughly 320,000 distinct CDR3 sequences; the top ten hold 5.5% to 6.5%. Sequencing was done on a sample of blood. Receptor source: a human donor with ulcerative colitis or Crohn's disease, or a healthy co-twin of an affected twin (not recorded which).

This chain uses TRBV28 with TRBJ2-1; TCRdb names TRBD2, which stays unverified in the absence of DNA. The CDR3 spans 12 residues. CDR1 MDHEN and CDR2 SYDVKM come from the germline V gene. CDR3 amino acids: CASSLFGTRPFF.

The CDR3 sequence: CASSSGTSGRTYEQYF. This chain links TRBV28 with TRBJ2-7; absent DNA, TCRdb's TRBD2 call cannot be checked. Per the germline V gene, CDR1 is MDHEN and CDR2 is SYDVKM. There are 16 residues in the CDR3.

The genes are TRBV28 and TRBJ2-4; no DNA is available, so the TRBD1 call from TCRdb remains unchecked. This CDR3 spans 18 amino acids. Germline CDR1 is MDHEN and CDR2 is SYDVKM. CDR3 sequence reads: CASSLSVRRRVAKNIQYF.

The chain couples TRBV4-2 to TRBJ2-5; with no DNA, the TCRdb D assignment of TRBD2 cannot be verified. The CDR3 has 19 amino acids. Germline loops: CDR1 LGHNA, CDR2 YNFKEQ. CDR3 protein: CASSQDLASGRGSRETQYF.

CDR3 in amino acids: CAISQEGTTNEKLFF. The genes are TRBV4-2 and TRBJ1-4. Per germline, CDR1 LGHNA and CDR2 YNFKEQ. The CDR3 totals 15 residues.

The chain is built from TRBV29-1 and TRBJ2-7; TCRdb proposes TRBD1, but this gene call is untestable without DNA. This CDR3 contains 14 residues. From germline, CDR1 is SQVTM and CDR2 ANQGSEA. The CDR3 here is CSAFGGTGDYEQYF.

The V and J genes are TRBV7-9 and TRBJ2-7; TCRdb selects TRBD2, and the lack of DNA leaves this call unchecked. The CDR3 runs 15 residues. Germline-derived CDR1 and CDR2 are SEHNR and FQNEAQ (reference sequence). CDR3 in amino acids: CASSSSGRASSEQYF.

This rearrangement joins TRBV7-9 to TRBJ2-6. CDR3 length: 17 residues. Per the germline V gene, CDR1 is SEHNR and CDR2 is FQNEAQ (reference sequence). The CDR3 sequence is CASSLGKDVSGANVLTF.

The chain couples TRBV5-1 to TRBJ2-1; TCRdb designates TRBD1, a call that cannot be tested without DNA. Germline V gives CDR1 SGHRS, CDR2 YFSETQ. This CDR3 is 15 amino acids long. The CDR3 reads CASSSQGGGYNEQFF.

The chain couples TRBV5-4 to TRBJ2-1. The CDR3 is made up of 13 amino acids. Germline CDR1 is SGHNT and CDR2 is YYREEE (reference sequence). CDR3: CASSRSLASEQFF.

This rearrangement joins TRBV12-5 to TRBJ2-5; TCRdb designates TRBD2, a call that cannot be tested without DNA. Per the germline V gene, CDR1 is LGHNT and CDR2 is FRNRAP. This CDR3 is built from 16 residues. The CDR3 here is CASGFWTSGGEETQYF.

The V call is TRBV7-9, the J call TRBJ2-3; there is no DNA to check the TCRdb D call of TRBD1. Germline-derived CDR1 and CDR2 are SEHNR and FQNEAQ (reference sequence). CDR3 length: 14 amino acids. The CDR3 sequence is CASSLAGHTDTQYF.

CDR3 in amino acids: CASSLDRAAEAFF. The chain employs TRBV18 and TRBJ1-1; TCRdb picks TRBD1, but there is no DNA to check that call. Germline values: CDR1 KGHSH, CDR2 LQKENI. The CDR3 spans 13 residues.

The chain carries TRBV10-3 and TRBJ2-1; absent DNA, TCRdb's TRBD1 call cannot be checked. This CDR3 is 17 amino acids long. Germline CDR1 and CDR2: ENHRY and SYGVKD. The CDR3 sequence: CAISPPGGPRLRNEQFF.

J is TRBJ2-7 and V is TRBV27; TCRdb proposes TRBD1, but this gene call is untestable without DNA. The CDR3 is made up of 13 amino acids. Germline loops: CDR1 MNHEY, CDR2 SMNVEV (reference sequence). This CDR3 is CASANRGVREQYF.

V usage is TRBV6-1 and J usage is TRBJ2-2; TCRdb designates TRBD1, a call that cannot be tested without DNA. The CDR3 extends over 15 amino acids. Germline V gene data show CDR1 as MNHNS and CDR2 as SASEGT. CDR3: CASTHRGRNTGELFF.

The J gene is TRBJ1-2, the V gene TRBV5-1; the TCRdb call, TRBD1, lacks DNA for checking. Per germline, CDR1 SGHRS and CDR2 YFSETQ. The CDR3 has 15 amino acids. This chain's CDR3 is CASSLGGQINYGYTF.

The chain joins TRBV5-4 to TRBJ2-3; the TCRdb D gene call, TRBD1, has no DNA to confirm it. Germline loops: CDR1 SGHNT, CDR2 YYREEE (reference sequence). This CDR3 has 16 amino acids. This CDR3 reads CASSSAPGGALDTQYF.

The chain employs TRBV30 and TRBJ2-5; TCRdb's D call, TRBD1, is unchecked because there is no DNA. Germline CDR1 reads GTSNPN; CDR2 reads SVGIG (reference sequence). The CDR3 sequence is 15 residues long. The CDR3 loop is CAAAPAQGFRETQYF. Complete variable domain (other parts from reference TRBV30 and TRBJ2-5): SQTIHQWPATLVQPVGSPLSLECTVEGTSNPNLYWYRQAAGRGLQLLFYSVGIGQISSEVPQNLSASRPQDRQFILSSKKLLLSDSGFYLCAAAPAQGFRETQYFGPGTRLLVL.

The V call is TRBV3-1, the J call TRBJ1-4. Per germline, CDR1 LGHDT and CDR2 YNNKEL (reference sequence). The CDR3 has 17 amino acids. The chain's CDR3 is CASSQRHKATTGEKLFF.

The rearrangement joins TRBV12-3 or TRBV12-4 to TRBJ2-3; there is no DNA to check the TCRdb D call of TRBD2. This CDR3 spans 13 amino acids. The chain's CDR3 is CASITSGSDTQYF.

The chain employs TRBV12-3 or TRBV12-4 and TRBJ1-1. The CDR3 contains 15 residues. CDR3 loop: CASSKPGTRNTEAFF.